These T cell receptor beta chains were read from a single sample in a study of blood T cells in healthy people across ages. Via MiXCR, TCRdb re-called the 5' RACE reads, giving one row per CDR3 protein. Among some 1,800,000 distinct CDR3 sequences listed, 30% to 40% were seen once. Input material: blood. The receptors here all came from a human donor in good health. CDR3s include the opening cysteine and the closing phenylalanine or tryptophan. Clone sizes are given selectively: once, few, many, or a class where the clone is expanded.

J | size | V | CDR3
TRBJ1-2 | . | TRBV12-3/TRBV12-4 | CASSPNRAEGHGYTF
TRBJ2-3 | . | TRBV7-9 | CASSLAFSSGTDTQYF
TRBJ2-7 | . | TRBV28 | CASSLRAGENYEQYF
TRBJ2-7 | many | TRBV4-1 | CASSQVAASYEQYF
TRBJ2-1 | . | TRBV20-1 | CSARSGGGSSYNEQFF
TRBJ2-1 | . | TRBV7-3 | CASSLGGQLSSYNEQFF
TRBJ1-2 | few | TRBV29-1 | CSVYRGIPYGYTF
. | . | TRBV2 | CASSEVGQSYEQYF
TRBJ1-1 | . | TRBV10-3 | CAIAADTEAFF
TRBJ2-5 | few | TRBV2 | CASSQAGDSRVVETQYF
TRBJ2-6 | . | TRBV7-2 | CASRSSSGANVLTF